A single sample is the source of the 9 T cell receptor beta chains below, sequenced in a study of cytomegalovirus exposure and HLA in healthy donors. The PCR contained 60 Vbeta and 13 Jbeta primers. Profiled with immunoSEQ multiplex PCR; TCRdb holds only in-frame clones, not every one. The table has some 180,000 clones, approximately 85% seen once. The material sequenced was PBMCs. Every receptor here comes from a man younger than 45 in good health and CMV-seropositive.

The V and J genes are TRBV5-4 and TRBJ2-5, with 7 nucleotides matching TRBD1. V lost 0 bases, J lost 5 bases, and 7 bases stayed unmatched. This CDR3 has 15 residues. The V gene's germline CDR1 is SGHNT and CDR2 YYREEE (reference sequence). The CDR3 nucleotides are TGTGCCAGCAGCTTGGCGAGACAGGGCGGGGAGACCCAGTACTTC. It yields the protein CASSLARQGGETQYF.

In its sample, this clone was seen a few times. DNA of the CDR3: TGTGCCAGCAGTAATACAGGAGCTGAGAATCAGCCCCAGCATTTT. This sequence encodes CASSNTGAENQPQHF. The chain is built from TRBV6-5 and TRBJ1-5, with D perhaps TRBD1 (5 bases). CDR1 is MNHEY, CDR2 SVGAGI, per germline. The CDR3 has 15 amino acids. V gave up 5 bases and J gave up 4 bases, with 15 bases separating them.

The chain recombines TRBV4-2 with TRBJ1-5, with 9 bases identical to TRBD1. CDR1 is LGHNA, CDR2 YNFKEQ, per germline. The CDR3 runs 14 residues. Trimming at V came to 3 bases and at J to 5 bases, leaving 2 bases not matched to a gene. CDR3 DNA: TGTGCCAGCAGCCAGGACAGGGGTGATCAGCCCCAGCATTTT. Protein product: CASSQDRGDQPQHF.

The chain uses TRBV25-1 and TRBJ2-1, with D possibly TRBD2 on 5 matching bases. The V and J ends lost 2 bases and 13 bases respectively, with 15 bases between them. This CDR3 contains 13 residues. Germline CDR1 and CDR2: MGHDK and SYGVNS. Here the CDR3 reads CASSEKVRASQFF. In nucleotides, the CDR3 is TGTGCCAGCAGTGAAAAAGTAAGGGCTAGCCAGTTCTTC.

The chain employs TRBV9 and TRBJ2-5, with TRBD2 matching over 7 bases. Judging by the DNA end, TRBJ2-7 fits better; the J call may be wrong. CDR1 SGDLS and CDR2 YYNGEE come from the germline V gene. This CDR3 is built from 15 residues. The CDR3 sequence is CASSVGGSSSYEQYF. Here the CDR3 DNA reads TGTGCCAGCAGCGTGGGCGGGAGTAGTTCCTACGAGCAGTACTTC.

The chain combines TRBV6-1 with TRBJ1-1; D not resolved. Germline CDR1 reads MNHNS; CDR2 reads SASEGT. V dropped 0 bases and J dropped 3 bases, with 8 bases sitting between them. The CDR3 spans 14 residues. This chain's CDR3 is CASSEANSYTEAFF. The CDR3, as DNA: TGTGCCAGCAGTGAAGCAAATTCCTACACTGAAGCTTTCTTT.

The chain is built from TRBV2 and TRBJ2-1; tentative D call: TRBD2 (6 bases). Per the germline V gene, CDR1 is SNHLY and CDR2 is FYNNEI. V was pared by 3 bases and J by 6 bases, with 15 bases between. There are 15 residues in the CDR3. The CDR3 reads CASSDIAAQLNEQFF. CDR3 coding DNA: TGTGCCAGCAGTGATATAGCGGCCCAACTCAATGAGCAGTTCTTC.

This clone was seen only once. CDR3: CASTITNNEQFF. The CDR3 DNA reads TGTGCCAGCACCATTACTAACAATGAGCAGTTCTTC. V is TRBV2 and J is TRBJ2-1; D is uncertain. The V gene lost 7 bases and the J gene lost 5 bases, with 9 bases spanning the gap. The length of the CDR3 is 12 residues. Germline-derived CDR1 and CDR2 are SNHLY and FYNNEI.

The chain carries TRBV6-6 and TRBJ1-3; D not certain. There are 14 residues in the CDR3. V lost 7 bases, J lost 0 bases, and 10 bases lay in between. Germline CDR1 is MNHNY and CDR2 is SVGAGI (reference sequence). CDR3 bases: TGTGCCAGCACCCTAAGTAGCTCTGGAAACACCATATATTTT. Its translation is CASTLSSSGNTIYF.